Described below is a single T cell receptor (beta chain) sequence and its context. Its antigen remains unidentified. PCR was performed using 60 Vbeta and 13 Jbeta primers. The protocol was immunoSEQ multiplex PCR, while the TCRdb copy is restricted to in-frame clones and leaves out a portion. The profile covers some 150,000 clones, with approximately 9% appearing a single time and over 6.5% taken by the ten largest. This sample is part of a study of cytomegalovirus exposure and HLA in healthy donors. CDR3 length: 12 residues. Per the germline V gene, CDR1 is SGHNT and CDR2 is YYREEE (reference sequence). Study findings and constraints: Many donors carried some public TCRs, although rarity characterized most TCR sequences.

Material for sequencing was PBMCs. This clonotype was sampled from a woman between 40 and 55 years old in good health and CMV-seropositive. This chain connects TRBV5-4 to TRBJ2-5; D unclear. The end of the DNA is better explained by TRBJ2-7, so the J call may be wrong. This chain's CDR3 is CASSLSSYEQYF. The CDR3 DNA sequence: TGTGCCAGCAGCTTGAGCTCCTACGAGCAGTACTTC.